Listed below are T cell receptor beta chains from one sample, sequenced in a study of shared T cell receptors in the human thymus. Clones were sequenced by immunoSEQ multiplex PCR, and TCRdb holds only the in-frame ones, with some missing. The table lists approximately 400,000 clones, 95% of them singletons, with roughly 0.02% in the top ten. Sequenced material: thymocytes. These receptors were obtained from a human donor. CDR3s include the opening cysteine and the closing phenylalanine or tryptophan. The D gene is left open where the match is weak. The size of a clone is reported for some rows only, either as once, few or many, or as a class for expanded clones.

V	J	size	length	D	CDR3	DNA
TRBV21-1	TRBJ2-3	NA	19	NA	CASSKGGASGSARPDTQYF	TGTGCCAGCAGCAAAGGGGGGGCTAGCGGGAGTGCCAGGCCAGATACGCAGTATTTT
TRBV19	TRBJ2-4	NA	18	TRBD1	CASKGDRGRAEEKNIQYF	TGTGCCTCAAAGGGGGACAGGGGGCGCGCTGAGGAAAAAAACATTCAGTACTTC
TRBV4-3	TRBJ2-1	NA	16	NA	CASSQDISGTYNEQFF	TGCGCCAGCAGCCAAGATATAAGCGGCACCTACAATGAGCAGTTCTTC
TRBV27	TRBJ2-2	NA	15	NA	CASSHVTPDTGELFF	TGTGCCAGCAGTCATGTGACCCCTGACACCGGGGAGCTGTTTTTT
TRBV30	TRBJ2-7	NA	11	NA	CACDNSYEQYF	TGTGCCTGCGACAACTCCTACGAGCAGTACTTC
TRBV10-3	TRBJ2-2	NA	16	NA	CAILKGTILVTGELFF	TGTGCCATCCTAAAGGGGACGATCCTGGTCACCGGGGAGCTGTTTTTT
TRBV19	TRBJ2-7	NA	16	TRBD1	CASSLPGTGGYHEQYF	TGTGCCAGTAGTCTCCCAGGGACAGGGGGCTACCACGAGCAGTACTTC
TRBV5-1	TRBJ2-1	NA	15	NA	CASSLRRDGYNEQFF	TGCGCCAGCAGCTTGCGCCGGGACGGATACAATGAGCAGTTCTTC
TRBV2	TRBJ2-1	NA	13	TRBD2	CASARTSYNEQFF	TGTGCCAGCGCCCGGACTAGCTACAATGAGCAGTTCTTC
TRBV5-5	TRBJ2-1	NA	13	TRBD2	CASPGLAYNEQFF	TGTGCCAGCCCGGGACTAGCGTACAATGAGCAGTTCTTC
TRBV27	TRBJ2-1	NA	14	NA	CASSNNMSYNEQFF	TGTGCCAGCAGTAACAATATGTCGTACAATGAGCAGTTCTTC
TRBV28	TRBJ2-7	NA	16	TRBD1	CASSFSRTGDSYEQYF	TGTGCCAGCAGTTTTTCACGGACAGGGGATTCCTACGAGCAGTACTTC
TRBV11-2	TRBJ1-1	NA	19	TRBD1	CASSLERAGGDGTNTEAFF	TGTGCCAGCAGCTTAGAAAGGGCAGGGGGCGATGGAACGAACACTGAAGCTTTCTTT
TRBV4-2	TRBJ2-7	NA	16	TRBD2	CASSQGTGTSRYEQYF	TGTGCCAGCAGCCAGGGAACCGGGACTAGCCGGTACGAGCAGTACTTC
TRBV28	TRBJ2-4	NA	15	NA	CASSRGRIAKNIQYF	TGTGCCAGCAGCCGCGGACGGATAGCCAAAAACATTCAGTACTTC
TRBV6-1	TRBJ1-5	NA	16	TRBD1	CASSERTGVSSQPQHF	TGTGCCAGCAGTGAAAGGACAGGGGTTTCGTCTCAGCCCCAGCATTTT
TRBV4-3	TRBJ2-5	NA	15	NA	CASSQGRRAQETQYF	TGCGCCAGCAGCCAAGGTCGGAGGGCCCAAGAGACCCAGTACTTC
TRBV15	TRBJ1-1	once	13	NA	CATSLSLNTEAFF	TGTGCCACCAGCTTATCCTTGAACACTGAAGCTTTCTTT
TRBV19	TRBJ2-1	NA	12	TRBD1	CASYGTDNEQFF	TGTGCCAGTTATGGGACAGACAATGAGCAGTTCTTC
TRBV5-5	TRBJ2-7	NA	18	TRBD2	CASSPDGTSGRASGEQYF	TGTGCCAGCAGCCCGGACGGGACTAGCGGGAGGGCCTCAGGCGAGCAGTACTTC
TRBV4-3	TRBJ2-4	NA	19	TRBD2	CASSQDRAGANRGKNIQYF	TGCGCCAGCAGCCAAGACAGAGCGGGGGCGAATCGCGGCAAAAACATTCAGTACTTC
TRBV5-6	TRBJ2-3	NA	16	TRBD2	CASSLGLAVDTDTQYF	TGTGCCAGCAGCTTGGGACTAGCGGTTGACACAGATACGCAGTATTTT
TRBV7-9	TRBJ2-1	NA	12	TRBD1	CASSLETGDEFF	TGTGCCAGCAGCTTGGAGACAGGGGACGAATTCTTC
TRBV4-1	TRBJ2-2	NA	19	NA	CASSTSPGTDSPNTGELFF	TGCGCCAGCAGCACATCGCCCGGGACGGACTCCCCCAACACCGGGGAGCTGTTTTTT
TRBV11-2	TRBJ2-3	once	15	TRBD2	CASSFSGTSTDTQYF	TGTGCCAGCAGCTTTTCCGGGACTAGCACCGATACGCAGTATTTT
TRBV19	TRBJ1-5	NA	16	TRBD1	CASRPDRRDSNQPQHF	TGTGCCAGTAGACCGGACAGGCGGGATAGCAATCAGCCCCAGCATTTT
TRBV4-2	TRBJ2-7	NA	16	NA	CASSQDWRYGYYEQYF	TGTGCCAGCAGCCAAGATTGGAGGTATGGATACTACGAGCAGTACTTC
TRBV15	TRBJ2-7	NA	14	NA	CATSREGRGDEQYF	TGTGCCACCAGCAGAGAAGGAAGGGGCGACGAGCAGTACTTC
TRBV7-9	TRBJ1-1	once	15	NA	CASSSATGSNTEAFF	TGTGCCAGCAGCTCGGCTACAGGATCCAACACTGAAGCTTTCTTT
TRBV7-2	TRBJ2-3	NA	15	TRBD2	CASAPGGRGTDTQYF	TGTGCCAGCGCCCCGGGCGGGAGGGGGACAGATACGCAGTATTTT
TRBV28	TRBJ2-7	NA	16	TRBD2	CASSFCLAGATYEQYF	TGTGCCAGCAGTTTCTGCCTAGCGGGAGCTACCTACGAGCAGTACTTC
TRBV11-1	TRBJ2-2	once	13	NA	CASSFRETGELFF	TGTGCCAGCAGCTTCCGGGAAACCGGGGAGCTGTTTTTT
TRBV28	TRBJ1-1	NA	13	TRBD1	CASIQGANTEAFF	TGTGCCAGCATCCAGGGGGCGAACACTGAAGCTTTCTTT
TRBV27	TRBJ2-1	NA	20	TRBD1	CASSTHPDRFKGRKDPEQFF	TGTGCCAGCAGTACCCATCCGGACAGGTTTAAGGGTCGTAAAGACCCAGAGCAGTTCTTC
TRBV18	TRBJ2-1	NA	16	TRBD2	CASSPPSGRADNEQFF	TGTGCCAGCTCACCACCTAGCGGGAGGGCCGACAATGAGCAGTTCTTC
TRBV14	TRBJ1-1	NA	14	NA	CASSQETGSTEAFF	TGTGCCAGCAGCCAAGAAACGGGGAGCACTGAAGCTTTCTTT
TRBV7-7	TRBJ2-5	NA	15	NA	CASSPGGGPKETQYF	TGTGCCAGCAGCCCAGGCGGGGGCCCTAAAGAGACCCAGTACTTC
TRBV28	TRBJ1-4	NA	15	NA	CASIRIRGANEKLFF	TGTGCCAGCATCAGGATTAGGGGGGCTAATGAAAAACTGTTTTTT
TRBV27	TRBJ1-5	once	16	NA	CASSLRSNWGNQPQHF	TGTGCCAGCAGTTTAAGGTCTAATTGGGGCAATCAGCCCCAGCATTTT
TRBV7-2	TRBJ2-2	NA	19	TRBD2	CASSSGSSGRAWVSGELFF	TGTGCCAGCAGCTCAGGAAGTAGCGGGAGGGCCTGGGTTTCCGGGGAGCTGTTTTTT
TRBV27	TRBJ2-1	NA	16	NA	CASSSKYGAGYNEQFF	TGTGCCAGCAGCTCAAAATACGGGGCGGGCTACAATGAGCAGTTCTTC
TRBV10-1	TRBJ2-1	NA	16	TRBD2	CASSEAGGPLGNEQFF	TGCGCCAGCAGTGAGGCGGGAGGGCCTCTGGGCAATGAGCAGTTCTTC
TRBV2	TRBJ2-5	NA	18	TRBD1	CASSEAPVTGGSGKTQYF	TGTGCCAGCAGTGAAGCGCCCGTGACAGGGGGGAGTGGAAAGACCCAGTACTTC
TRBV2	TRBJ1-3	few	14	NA	CAGATGICGNTIYF	TGTGCCGGGGCAACAGGAATCTGTGGAAACACCATATATTTT
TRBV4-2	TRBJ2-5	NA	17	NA	CASSQAGGGGLTETQYF	TGTGCCAGCAGCCAAGCCGGGGGAGGTGGTTTAACGGAGACCCAGTACTTC
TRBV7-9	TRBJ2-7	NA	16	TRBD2	CASSLGAAGGPCEQYF	TGTGCCAGCAGCTTAGGAGCCGCGGGAGGGCCTTGCGAGCAGTACTTC
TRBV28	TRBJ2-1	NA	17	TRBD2	CASRIPRAGGPGNEQFF	TGTGCCAGCAGAATACCACGGGCGGGAGGGCCGGGTAATGAGCAGTTCTTC
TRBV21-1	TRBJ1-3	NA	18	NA	CASSKFLGRLSSGNTIYF	TGTGCCAGCAGCAAGTTTTTAGGCCGACTTAGCTCTGGAAACACCATATATTTT
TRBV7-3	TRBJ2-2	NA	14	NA	CASSLTVPGGELFF	TGTGCCAGCAGCTTAACGGTTCCGGGCGGGGAGCTGTTTTTT